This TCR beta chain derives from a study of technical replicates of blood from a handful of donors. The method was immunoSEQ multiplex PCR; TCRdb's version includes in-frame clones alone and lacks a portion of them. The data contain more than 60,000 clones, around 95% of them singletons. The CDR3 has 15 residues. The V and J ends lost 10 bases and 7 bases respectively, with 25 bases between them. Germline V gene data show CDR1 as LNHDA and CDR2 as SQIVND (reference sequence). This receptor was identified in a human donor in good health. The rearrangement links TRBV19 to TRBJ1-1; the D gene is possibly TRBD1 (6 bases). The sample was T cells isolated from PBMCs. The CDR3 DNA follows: TGTGCCACTACGGACAACGGAGCGGCAGGGGATGAAGCTTTCTTT. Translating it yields CATTDNGAAGDEAFF.